This T cell receptor beta chain was observed in a study of CD8 T cells in ankylosing spondylitis. This clonotype was seen many times. The CDR3 length is 16 residues. V was pared by 7 bases and J by 7 bases, with 17 bases of the junction left unmatched. TCRdb re-called the 5' RACE reads with MiXCR, one entry per CDR3 protein. The profile shows approximately 250,000 distinct CDR3 sequences, approximately 8% of them singletons. The chain links TRBV12-3 or TRBV12-4 to TRBJ2-3; 7 bases line up with TRBD2. Sequencing used blood, either unsorted or a sorted T cell fraction (not recorded which). The TCR originated in a female donor with ankylosing spondylitis or in good health (not recorded which). The CDR3 bases are TGTGCCAGCACCACCCTCAGGACTAGTATAGAACATACGCAGTATTTT. It translates to CASTTLRTSIEHTQYF.